This T cell receptor beta chain comes out of a study of blood T cell repertoires in COVID-19. As for the study in general: Collection of acute and convalescent COVID-19 samples took place in the United States, Italy and Spain.

Method: immunoSEQ multiplex PCR; TCRdb's copy keeps in-frame clones and lacks some. This table has 15,000 to 20,000 clones, 80% appearing once. The CDR3 is 15 amino acids. Germline V gene sequence: CDR1 MNHEY, CDR2 SVGAGI. Deletions cut 0 bases from V and 0 bases from J, with 6 bases between. The sequenced sample was peripheral blood. The source of this sequence is a man at least 80 years old with acute or convalescent COVID-19. V and J are TRBV6-5 and TRBJ1-3; D ambiguous. This chain's CDR3 is CASSYSRSSGNTIYF. The CDR3, as DNA: TGTGCCAGCAGTTACTCTCGCAGCTCTGGAAACACCATATATTTT.